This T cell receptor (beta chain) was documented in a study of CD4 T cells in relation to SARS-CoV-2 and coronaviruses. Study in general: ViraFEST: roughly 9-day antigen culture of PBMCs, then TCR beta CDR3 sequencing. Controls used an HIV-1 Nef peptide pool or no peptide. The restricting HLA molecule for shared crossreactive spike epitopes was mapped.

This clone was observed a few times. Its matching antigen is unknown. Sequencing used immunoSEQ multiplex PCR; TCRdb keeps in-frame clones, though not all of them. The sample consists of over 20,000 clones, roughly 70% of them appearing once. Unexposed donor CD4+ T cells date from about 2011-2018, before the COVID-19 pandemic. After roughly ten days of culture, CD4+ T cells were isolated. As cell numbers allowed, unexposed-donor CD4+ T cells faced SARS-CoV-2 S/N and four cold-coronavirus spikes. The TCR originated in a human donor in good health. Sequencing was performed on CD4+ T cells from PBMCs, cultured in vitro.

The CDR3 reads CASSQDGTGQRNQPQHF. The CDR3 DNA reads as TGCGCCAGCAGCCAAGATGGTACCGGACAGAGGAATCAGCCCCAGCATTTT. The gene calls are TRBV4-1 and TRBJ1-5; D is perhaps TRBD1 (6 bases). This CDR3 comprises 17 residues. Trimming took off 0 bases at V and 4 bases at J, with 16 bases between the two ends. Germline-derived CDR1 and CDR2 are MGHRA and YSYEKL.